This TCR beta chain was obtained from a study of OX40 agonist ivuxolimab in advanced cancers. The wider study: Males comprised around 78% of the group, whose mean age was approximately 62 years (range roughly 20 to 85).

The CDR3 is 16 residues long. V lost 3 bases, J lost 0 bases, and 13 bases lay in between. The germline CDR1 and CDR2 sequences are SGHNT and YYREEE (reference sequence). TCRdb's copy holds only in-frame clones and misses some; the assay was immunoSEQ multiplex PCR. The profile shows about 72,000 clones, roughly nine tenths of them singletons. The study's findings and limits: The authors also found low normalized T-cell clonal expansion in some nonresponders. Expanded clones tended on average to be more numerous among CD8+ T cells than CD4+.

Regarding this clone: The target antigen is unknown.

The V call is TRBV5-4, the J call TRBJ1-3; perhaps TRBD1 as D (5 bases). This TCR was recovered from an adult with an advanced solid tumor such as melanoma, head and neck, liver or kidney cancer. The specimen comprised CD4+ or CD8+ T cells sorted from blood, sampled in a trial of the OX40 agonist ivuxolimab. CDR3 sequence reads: CASSYSGIGSGNTIYF. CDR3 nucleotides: TGTGCCAGCAGCTACTCAGGGATAGGCTCTGGAAACACCATATATTTT.